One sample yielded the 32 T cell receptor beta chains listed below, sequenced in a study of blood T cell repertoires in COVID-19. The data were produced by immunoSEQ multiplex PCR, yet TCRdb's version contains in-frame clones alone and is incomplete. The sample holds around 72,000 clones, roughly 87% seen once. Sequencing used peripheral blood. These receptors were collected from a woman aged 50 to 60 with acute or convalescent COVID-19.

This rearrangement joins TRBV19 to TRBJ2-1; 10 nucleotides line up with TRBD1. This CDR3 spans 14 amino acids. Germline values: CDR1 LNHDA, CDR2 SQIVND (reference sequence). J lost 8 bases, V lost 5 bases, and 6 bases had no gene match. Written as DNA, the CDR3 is TGTGCCAGTAGTGGACAGGGGGGGGTCTATGAGCAGTTCTTC. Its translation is CASSGQGGVYEQFF.

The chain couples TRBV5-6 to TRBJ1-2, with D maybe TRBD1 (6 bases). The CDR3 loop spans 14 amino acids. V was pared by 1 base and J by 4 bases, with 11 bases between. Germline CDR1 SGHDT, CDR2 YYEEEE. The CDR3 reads CASSLSVRGYGYTF. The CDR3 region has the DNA TGTGCCAGCAGCTTGTCTGTCAGGGGCTATGGCTACACCTTC.

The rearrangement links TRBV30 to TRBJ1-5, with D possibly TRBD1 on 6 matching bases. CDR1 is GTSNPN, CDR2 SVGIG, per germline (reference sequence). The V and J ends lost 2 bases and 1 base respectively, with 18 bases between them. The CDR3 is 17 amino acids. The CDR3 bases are TGTGCCTGGAGTACCCCAAATTTCCAGGGGAGCAATCAGCCCCAGCATTTT. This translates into CAWSTPNFQGSNQPQHF.

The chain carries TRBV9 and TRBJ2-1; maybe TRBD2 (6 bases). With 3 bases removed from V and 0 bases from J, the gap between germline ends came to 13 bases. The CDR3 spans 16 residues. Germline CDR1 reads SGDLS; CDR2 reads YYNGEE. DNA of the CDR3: TGTGCCAGCAGCGGGGGGGATTTTAGCTCCTACAATGAGCAGTTCTTC. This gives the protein CASSGGDFSSYNEQFF.

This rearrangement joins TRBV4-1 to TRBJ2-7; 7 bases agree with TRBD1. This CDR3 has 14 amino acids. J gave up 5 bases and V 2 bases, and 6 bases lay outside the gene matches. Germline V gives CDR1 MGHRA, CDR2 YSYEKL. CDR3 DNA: TGCGCCAGCAGCCAACCGACAGGGATAGACGAGCAGTACTTC. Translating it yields CASSQPTGIDEQYF.

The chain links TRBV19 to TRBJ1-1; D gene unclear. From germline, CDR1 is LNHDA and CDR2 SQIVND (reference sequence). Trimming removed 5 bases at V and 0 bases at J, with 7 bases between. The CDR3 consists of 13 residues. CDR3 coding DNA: TGTGCCAGTAGTTTTCGTATGAACACTGAAGCTTTCTTT. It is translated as CASSFRMNTEAFF.

CDR3 amino acids: CAWSVTYGNKMNTEAFF. CDR3 bases: TGTGCCTGGAGTGTTACATACGGGAACAAGATGAACACTGAAGCTTTCTTT. The rearrangement uses TRBV30 and TRBJ1-1; D unclear. Per germline, CDR1 GTSNPN and CDR2 SVGIG (reference sequence). The CDR3 runs 17 residues. The germline V and J ends were trimmed by 0 bases and 0 bases, with 17 bases remaining between them. The full variable domain, its missing parts supplied by reference TRBV30 and TRBJ1-1, is SQTIHQWPATLVQPVGSPLSLECTVEGTSNPNLYWYRQAAGRGLQLLFYSVGIGQISSEVPQNLSASRPQDRQFILSSKKLLLSDSGFYLCAWSVTYGNKMNTEAFFGQGTRLTVV.

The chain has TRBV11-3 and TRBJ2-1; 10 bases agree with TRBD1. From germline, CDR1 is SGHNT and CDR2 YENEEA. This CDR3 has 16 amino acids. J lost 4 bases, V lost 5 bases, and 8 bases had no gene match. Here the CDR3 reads CASSREGTGDYNEQFF. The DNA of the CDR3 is TGTGCCAGCAGCAGAGAGGGGACAGGGGATTACAATGAGCAGTTCTTC.

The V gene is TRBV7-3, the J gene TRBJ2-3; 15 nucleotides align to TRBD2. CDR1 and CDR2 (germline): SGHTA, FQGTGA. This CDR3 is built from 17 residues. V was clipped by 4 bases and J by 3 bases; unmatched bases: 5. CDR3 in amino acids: CASSSWTSGRGTDTQYF. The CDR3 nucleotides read TGTGCCAGCAGCTCCTGGACTAGCGGGAGGGGGACAGATACGCAGTATTTT.

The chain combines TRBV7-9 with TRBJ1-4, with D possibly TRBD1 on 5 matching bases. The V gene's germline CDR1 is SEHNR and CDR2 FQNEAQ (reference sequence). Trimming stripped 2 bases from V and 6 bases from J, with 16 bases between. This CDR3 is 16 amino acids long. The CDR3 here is CASSLFTGLFDEKLFF. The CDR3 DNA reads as TGTGCCAGCAGCTTATTTACGGGACTATTCGATGAAAAACTGTTTTTT.

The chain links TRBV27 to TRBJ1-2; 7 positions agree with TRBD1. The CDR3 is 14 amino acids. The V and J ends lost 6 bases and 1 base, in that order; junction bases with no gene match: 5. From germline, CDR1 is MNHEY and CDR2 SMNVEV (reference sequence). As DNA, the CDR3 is TGTGCCAGCAGGCCGACAGGGAGTAACTATGGCTACACCTTC. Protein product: CASRPTGSNYGYTF.

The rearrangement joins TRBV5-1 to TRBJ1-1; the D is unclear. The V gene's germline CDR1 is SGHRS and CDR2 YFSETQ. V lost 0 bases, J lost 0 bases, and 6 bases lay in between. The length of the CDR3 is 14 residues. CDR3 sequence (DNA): TGCGCCAGCAGCTTGGATCCGGTGAACACTGAAGCTTTCTTT. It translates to CASSLDPVNTEAFF.

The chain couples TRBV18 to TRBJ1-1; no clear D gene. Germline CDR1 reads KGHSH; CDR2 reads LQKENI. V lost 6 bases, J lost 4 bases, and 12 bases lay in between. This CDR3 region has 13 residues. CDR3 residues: CASSPDRGTEAFF. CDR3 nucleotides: TGTGCCAGCTCTCCTGATCGGGGCACTGAAGCTTTCTTT.

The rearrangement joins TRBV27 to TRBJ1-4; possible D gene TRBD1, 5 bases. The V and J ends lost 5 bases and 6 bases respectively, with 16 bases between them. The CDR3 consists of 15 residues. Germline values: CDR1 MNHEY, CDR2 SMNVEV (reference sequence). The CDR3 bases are TGTGCCAGCAGTAGATCGGGGACGGGGGATGAAAAACTGTTTTTT. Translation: CASSRSGTGDEKLFF.

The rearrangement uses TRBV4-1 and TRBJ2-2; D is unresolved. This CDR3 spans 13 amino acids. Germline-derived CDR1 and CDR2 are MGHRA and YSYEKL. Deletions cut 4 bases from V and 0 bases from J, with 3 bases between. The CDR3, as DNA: TGCGCCAGCAGCCCTTCGAACACCGGGGAGCTGTTTTTT. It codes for CASSPSNTGELFF.

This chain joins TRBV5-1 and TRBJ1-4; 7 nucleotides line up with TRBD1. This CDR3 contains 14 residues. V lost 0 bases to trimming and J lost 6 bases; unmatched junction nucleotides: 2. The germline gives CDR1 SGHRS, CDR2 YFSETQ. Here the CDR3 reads CASSLEGADEKLFF. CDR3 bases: TGCGCCAGCAGCTTGGAGGGGGCGGATGAAAAACTGTTTTTT.

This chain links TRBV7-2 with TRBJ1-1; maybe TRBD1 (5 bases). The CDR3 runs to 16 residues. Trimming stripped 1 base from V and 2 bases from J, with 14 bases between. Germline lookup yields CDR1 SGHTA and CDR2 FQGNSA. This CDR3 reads CASSLGPRQRNTEAFF. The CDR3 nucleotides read TGTGCCAGCAGCTTAGGCCCTCGACAGAGAAACACTGAAGCTTTCTTT.

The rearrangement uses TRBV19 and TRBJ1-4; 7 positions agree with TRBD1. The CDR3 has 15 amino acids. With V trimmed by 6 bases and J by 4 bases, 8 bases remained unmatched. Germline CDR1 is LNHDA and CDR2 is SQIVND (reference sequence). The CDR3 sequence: CASRPEGAGNEKLFF. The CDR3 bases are TGTGCCAGTAGACCTGAGGGGGCCGGTAATGAAAAACTGTTTTTT.

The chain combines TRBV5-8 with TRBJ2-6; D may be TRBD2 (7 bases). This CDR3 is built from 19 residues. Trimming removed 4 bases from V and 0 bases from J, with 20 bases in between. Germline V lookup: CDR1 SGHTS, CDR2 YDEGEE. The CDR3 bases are TGTGCCAGCAGCCCTTGGGTTGGTGGGGGGGCCTCTGGGGCCAACGTCCTGACTTTC. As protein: CASSPWVGGGASGANVLTF.

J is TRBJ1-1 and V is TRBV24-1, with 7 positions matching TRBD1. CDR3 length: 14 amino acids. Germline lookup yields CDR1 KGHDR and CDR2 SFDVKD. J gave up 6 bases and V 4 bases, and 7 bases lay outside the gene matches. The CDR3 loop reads CATSDSNRGAEAFF. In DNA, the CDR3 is TGTGCCACCAGTGACTCTAACAGGGGAGCTGAAGCTTTCTTT.

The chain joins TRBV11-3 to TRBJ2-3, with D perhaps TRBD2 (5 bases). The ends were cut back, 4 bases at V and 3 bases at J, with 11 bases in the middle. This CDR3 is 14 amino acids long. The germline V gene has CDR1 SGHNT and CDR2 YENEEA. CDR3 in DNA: TGTGCCAGCAGCTCCCCGAGGGATACAGATACGCAGTATTTT. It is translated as CASSSPRDTDTQYF.

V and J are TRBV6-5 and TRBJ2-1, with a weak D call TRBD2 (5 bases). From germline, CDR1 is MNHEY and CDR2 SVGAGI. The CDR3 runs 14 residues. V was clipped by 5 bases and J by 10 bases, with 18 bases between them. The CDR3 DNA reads TGTGCCAGCAGTAAGATAGCGTCCACGGGAGAGCAGTTCTTC. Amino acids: CASSKIASTGEQFF.

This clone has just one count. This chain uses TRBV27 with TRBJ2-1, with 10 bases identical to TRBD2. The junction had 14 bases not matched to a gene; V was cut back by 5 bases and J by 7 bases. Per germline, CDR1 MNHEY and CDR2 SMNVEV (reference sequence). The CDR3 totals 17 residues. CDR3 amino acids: CASSHYLAGDLGNEQFF. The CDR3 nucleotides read TGTGCCAGCAGTCATTACCTAGCGGGAGATCTCGGGAATGAGCAGTTCTTC.

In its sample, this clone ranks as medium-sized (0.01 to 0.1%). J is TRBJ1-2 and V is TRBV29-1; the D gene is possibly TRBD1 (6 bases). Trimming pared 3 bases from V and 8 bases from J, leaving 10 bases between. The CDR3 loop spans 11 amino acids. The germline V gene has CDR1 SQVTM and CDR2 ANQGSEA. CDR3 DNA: TGCAGCGTTGAGGGGGCTTACGGCTACACCTTC. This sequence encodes CSVEGAYGYTF.

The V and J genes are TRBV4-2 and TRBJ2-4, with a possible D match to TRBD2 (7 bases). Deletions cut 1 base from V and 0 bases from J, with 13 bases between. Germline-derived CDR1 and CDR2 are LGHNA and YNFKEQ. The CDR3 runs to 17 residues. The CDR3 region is CASSQVLGGVAKNIQYF. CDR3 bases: TGTGCCAGCAGCCAAGTACTAGGGGGGGTAGCCAAAAACATTCAGTACTTC.

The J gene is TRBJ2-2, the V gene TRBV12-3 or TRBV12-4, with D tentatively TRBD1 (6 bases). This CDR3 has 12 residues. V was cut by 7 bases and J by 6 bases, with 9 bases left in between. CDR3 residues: CASTPGAGELFF. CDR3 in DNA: TGTGCCAGCACCCCAGGGGCCGGGGAGCTGTTTTTT.

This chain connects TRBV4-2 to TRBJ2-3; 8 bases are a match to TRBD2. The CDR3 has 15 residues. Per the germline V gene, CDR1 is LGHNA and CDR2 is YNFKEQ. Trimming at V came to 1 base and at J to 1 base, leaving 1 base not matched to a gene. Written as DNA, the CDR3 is TGTGCCAGCAGCCAAGGACTAGCGCGCACAGATACGCAGTATTTT. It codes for CASSQGLARTDTQYF.

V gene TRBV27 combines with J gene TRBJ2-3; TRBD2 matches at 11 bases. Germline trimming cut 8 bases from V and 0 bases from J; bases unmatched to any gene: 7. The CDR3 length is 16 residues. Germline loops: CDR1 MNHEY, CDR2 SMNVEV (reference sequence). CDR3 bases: TGTGCCAGCGGATCGGGACTAGCGGCTAGCACAGATACGCAGTATTTT. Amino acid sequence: CASGSGLAASTDTQYF.

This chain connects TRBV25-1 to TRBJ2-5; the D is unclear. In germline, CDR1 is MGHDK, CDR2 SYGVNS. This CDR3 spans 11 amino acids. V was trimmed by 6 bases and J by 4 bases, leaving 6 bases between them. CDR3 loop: CASRFIETQYF. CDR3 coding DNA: TGTGCCAGCAGATTTATAGAGACCCAGTACTTC.

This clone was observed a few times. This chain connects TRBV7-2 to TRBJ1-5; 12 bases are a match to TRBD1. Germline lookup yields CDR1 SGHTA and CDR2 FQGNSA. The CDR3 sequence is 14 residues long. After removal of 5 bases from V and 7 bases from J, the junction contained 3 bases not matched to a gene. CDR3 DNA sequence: TGTGCCAGCAGCCCCGGGACAGGGGGCCAGCCCCAGCATTTT. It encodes CASSPGTGGQPQHF.

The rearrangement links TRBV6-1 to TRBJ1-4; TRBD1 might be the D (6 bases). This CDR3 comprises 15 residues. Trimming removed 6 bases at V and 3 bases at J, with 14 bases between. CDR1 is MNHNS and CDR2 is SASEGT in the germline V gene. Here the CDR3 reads CASRPNRDPNEKLFF. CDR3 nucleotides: TGTGCCAGCAGACCCAACAGGGATCCTAATGAAAAACTGTTTTTT.

CDR3 nucleotides: TGTGCCAGCAGCCGAACCTCGGGAGCAGTGAGCTCACCCCTCCACTTT. Amino acids: CASSRTSGAVSSPLHF. The chain couples TRBV3-1 (or the pseudogene TRBV3-2) to TRBJ1-6; D gene uncertain. This CDR3 is 16 amino acids long. With 4 bases removed from V and 10 bases from J, the gap between germline ends came to 20 bases. Germline V gene lookup returns CDR1 LGHDT and CDR2 YNNKEL (reference sequence).